This TCR beta chain was found in a study of T cell changes during pregnancy in multiple sclerosis. V dropped 2 bases and J dropped 4; count of bases not matched to a gene: 7. Germline V gene lookup returns CDR1 SGHTA and CDR2 FQGNSA. CDR3 length: 15 amino acids. Repertoires were generated with immunoSEQ multiplex PCR, while TCRdb's copy carries only in-frame clones and drops some. The sample lists tens of thousands of clones, around 92% occurring once. This clone was seen more than once but under ten times. V and J are TRBV7-2 and TRBJ2-5, with 7 bases that match TRBD1. This specimen consisted of peripheral blood, obtained in the second trimester of pregnancy. The source of this sequence is a female donor in good health, enrolled as a control in a pregnancy study. CDR3 in amino acids: CASSLTVTGRETQYF. DNA for the CDR3: TGTGCCAGCAGCTTAACGGTGACAGGGCGAGAGACCCAGTACTTC.